These T cell receptor beta chains were read from a single sample in a study of T cells in Graves' hyperthyroidism and ophthalmopathy. TCRdb ran MiXCR on the multiplex PCR reads and lists one entry per CDR3 protein. The sample has roughly 510,000 distinct CDR3 sequences, about 20% seen once. The sample comprised blood. The receptors were sampled from a young man with Graves' hyperthyroidism. CDR3s include the opening cysteine and the closing phenylalanine or tryptophan. The order of the fields is V gene, D gene, J gene, clone size, CDR3 DNA, CDR3 protein. A D gene is named only where the DNA matches it firmly. Not all rows give a size; the values are once, few, many and, for expanded clones, a class.

TRBV11-3	-	TRBJ1-6	-	TGTGCCGGCAGCCCGAGGAACGCAGGCCCCCAGGATTCACCCCTCCACTTT	CAGSPRNAGPQDSPLHF
TRBV6-5	TRBD1	TRBJ1-2	many	TGTGCCAGCAGTTATGGGACAGGAGGAGACTATGGCTACACCTTC	CASSYGTGGDYGYTF
TRBV11-2	TRBD2	TRBJ2-5	many	TGTGCCAGCAGCTTAGGACTAGCGGGGGCCGCGGAGACCCAGTACTTC	CASSLGLAGAAETQYF
TRBV28	-	TRBJ2-7	-	TGTGCCAGCAGTTTAGGGCTGCACTCCTACGAGCAGTACTTC	CASSLGLHSYEQYF
TRBV27	-	TRBJ2-2	many	TGTGCCAGCAGTCCGAGGAGGACCGGGGAGCTGTTTTTT	CASSPRRTGELFF
TRBV20-1	-	TRBJ1-1	-	TGCAGTGCTAGTAGGGGGGCTAGCACTGAAGCTTTCTTT	CSASRGASTEAFF
TRBV27	TRBD2	TRBJ2-7	-	TGTGCCAGCAGTCTTAGAAGCGGGGGAGCAGCATACGAGCAGTACTTC	CASSLRSGGAAYEQYF
TRBV18	-	TRBJ1-1	few	TGTGCCAGCTCACCGGGAGCTTCGAACACTGAAGCTTTCTTT	CASSPGASNTEAFF
TRBV19	TRBD1	TRBJ1-5	many	TGTGCCAGTAAACAGGGGACAGGGGATCAGCCCCAGCATTTT	CASKQGTGDQPQHF
TRBV20-1	-	TRBJ2-4	few	TGCAGTGCGCCTAAGGGACTCGCGAACATTAAGTACTTC	CSAPKGLANIKYF
TRBV5-1	TRBD1	TRBJ2-5	-	TGCGCCAGCAGCGGCTGGACAGGGGGCAGGGAGACCCAGTACTTC	CASSGWTGGRETQYF
TRBV14	TRBD2	TRBJ2-2	few	TGTGCCAGCAGCCCCCGGGGGGGACTAGCGGATTACACCGGGGAGCTGTTTTTT	CASSPRGGLADYTGELFF
TRBV5-1	TRBD1	TRBJ2-2	many	TGCGCCAGCAGCTCGACAGGGGAGACCGGGGAGCTGTTTTTT	CASSSTGETGELFF
TRBV10-1	-	TRBJ2-2	many	TGCGCCAGCAGCGGTAACCTCGTTACCGGGGAGCTGTTTTTT	CASSGNLVTGELFF
TRBV11-1	TRBD1	TRBJ2-5	-	TGTGCCAGCAGCTCCCCGTCTGGACAGGTAGAAGAGACCCAGTACTTC	CASSSPSGQVEETQYF
TRBV6-2/TRBV6-3	-	TRBJ1-1	once	TGTGCCTGCAGTCCCGGGAGGATGAACACTGAAGCTTTCTTT	CACSPGRMNTEAFF
TRBV6-5	TRBD1	TRBJ1-1	many	TGTGCCAGCAGTTCGACAGGGCCTAGGACTGAAGCTTTCTTT	CASSSTGPRTEAFF
TRBV5-1	-	TRBJ2-7	many	TGCGCCAGCGGGGACGGAGCCTACGAGCAGTACTTC	CASGDGAYEQYF
TRBV5-1	-	TRBJ2-5	few	TGCGCCAGCAGCTTGGGGGCCTTGGAGACCCAGTACTTC	CASSLGALETQYF
TRBV12-3/TRBV12-4	TRBD1	TRBJ1-2	-	TGTGCCAGCCTCAGGGGACAGGAATTCTATGGCTACACCTTC	CASLRGQEFYGYTF
TRBV27	TRBD1	TRBJ1-2	many	TGTGCCAGCGCTAAATGGGACAGAGATGGCTACACCTTC	CASAKWDRDGYTF
TRBV28	TRBD1	TRBJ2-7	many	TGTGCCAGCAGCATAACGGGACAGGGGAGACTCGAGCAGTACTTC	CASSITGQGRLEQYF
TRBV7-6	-	TRBJ1-3	many	TGTGCCAGCAGCTTAGATGGGTACACCATATATTTT	CASSLDGYTIYF
TRBV12-5	TRBD1	TRBJ2-5	-	TGTGCTAGTGGTTTAACGGACAGGGGGCCCCCTATGGCCCAGTACTTC	CASGLTDRGPPMAQYF
TRBV6-2/TRBV6-3	TRBD1	TRBJ1-5	many	TGTGCCAGTAGAGACAGGGGGGAGCCCCAGCATTTT	CASRDRGEPQHF
TRBV24-1	-	TRBJ2-2	many	TGTGCCACCCAGGGCCAGACGAACACCGGGGAGCTGTTTTTT	CATQGQTNTGELFF
TRBV30	-	TRBJ1-1	many	TGTGCCTGGAGTGTAATGGGACTGAACACTGAAGCTTTCTTT	CAWSVMGLNTEAFF
TRBV28	-	TRBJ1-2	many	TGTGCCAGCAGTCCCCTTCTAAATGGCTACACCTTC	CASSPLLNGYTF
TRBV25-1	-	TRBJ1-3	many	TGTGCCAGCAGTGACCCTGGTGGAAACACCATATATTTT	CASSDPGGNTIYF
TRBV28	TRBD1	TRBJ1-2	many	TGTGCCAGCTGCTTGACAGGGGGCTCAGTAATTGGCTATGGCTACACCTTC	CASCLTGGSVIGYGYTF
TRBV6-1	-	TRBJ1-5	few	TGTGCCAGCAGTGAGTACCCTAGTGTGGTAAGCAATCAGCCCCAGCATTTT	CASSEYPSVVSNQPQHF
TRBV7-9	-	TRBJ1-1	many	TGTGCCAGCAGCTTAGCAGCCCAGAACACTGAAGCTTTCTTT	CASSLAAQNTEAFF